The next 32 T cell receptor beta chains were all read from a single sample in a study of blood T cell repertoires in COVID-19. Produced via immunoSEQ multiplex PCR; TCRdb's table is partial and in-frame only. The sample lists fewer than 200,000 clones, approximately 82% seen once, with 17% in the top ten. Material for sequencing was PBMCs or T cells enriched from blood (not recorded which). The source of these receptors is a woman aged 50 to 60 who had recovered from COVID-19.

This clone was counted between two and nine times. The chain recombines TRBV7-9 with TRBJ1-3; 7 bases are shared with TRBD1. The germline gives CDR1 SEHNR, CDR2 FQNEAQ (reference sequence). This CDR3 has 14 residues. Trimming took 3 bases from V and 4 from J; bases not matched to a gene: 3. The CDR3 DNA sequence: TGTGCCAGCAGCTTGCAACAGGGGGGAAACACCATATATTTT. Translating it yields CASSLQQGGNTIYF.

Points on this clone: Other DNA sequences in this specimen translate into the identical CDR3. The V gene is TRBV25-1, the J gene TRBJ1-2; D gene uncertain. This CDR3 is 11 amino acids long. Deletions cut 4 bases from V and 5 bases from J, with 5 bases between. The germline V gene has CDR1 MGHDK and CDR2 SYGVNS. CDR3 region: CASSANYGYTF. In DNA, the CDR3 is TGTGCCAGCAGTGCAAATTATGGCTACACCTTC.

This chain's CDR3 is CASSLTLDSPLHF. The CDR3 DNA reads TGTGCCAGCAGCCTGACTCTGGATTCACCCCTCCACTTT. V is TRBV6-5 and J is TRBJ1-6; D gene ambiguous. The germline gives CDR1 MNHEY, CDR2 SVGAGI. The germline V and J ends were trimmed by 6 bases and 8 bases, with 11 bases remaining between them. The CDR3 has 13 amino acids.

The rearrangement links TRBV30 to TRBJ2-3; 8 positions match TRBD2. Trimming cost V 3 bases and J 0 bases; bases outside gene matches: 2. Germline CDR1 is GTSNPN and CDR2 is SVGIG (reference sequence). The CDR3 has 14 amino acids. CDR3 DNA: TGTGCCTGGAGCGGCGGGAGGAGCACAGATACGCAGTATTTT. Protein: CAWSGGRSTDTQYF.

V usage is TRBV12-3 or TRBV12-4 and J usage is TRBJ1-5; no firm D call. The CDR3 consists of 13 residues. Trimming left V 3 bases short and J 11 bases short, with 14 bases between. The CDR3 DNA is TGTGCCAGCAGTTTCCTCGAGGTTGAAGCCCAGCATTTT. Translation: CASSFLEVEAQHF.

This sequence joins TRBV3-1 (or the pseudogene TRBV3-2) and TRBJ2-3, with 9 positions matching TRBD2. The CDR3 sequence is 15 residues long. Trimming took 0 bases from V and 9 from J; bases not matched to a gene: 7. Germline V gene lookup returns CDR1 LGHDT and CDR2 YNNKEL (reference sequence). CDR3 region: CASSQDLAGRGTQYF. The CDR3, as DNA: TGTGCCAGCAGCCAAGATCTAGCGGGGCGGGGAACGCAGTATTTT.

The rearrangement uses TRBV9 and TRBJ1-6, with TRBD1 as a possible D gene (6 bases). Trimming left V 0 bases short and J 7 bases short, with 11 bases between. The CDR3 runs 15 residues. The germline gives CDR1 SGDLS, CDR2 YYNGEE. CDR3 in DNA: TGTGCCAGCAGCGTAGAGTGGGGGCCGAATTCACCCCTCCACTTT. This gives the protein CASSVEWGPNSPLHF.

V usage is TRBV9 and J usage is TRBJ1-3, with 7 bases lining up with TRBD1. Losses at the gene ends were 2 bases for V and 0 bases for J; bases not matched to a gene: 5. This CDR3 comprises 16 residues. CDR1 is SGDLS, CDR2 YYNGEE, per germline. CDR3 sequence (DNA): TGTGCCAGCAGCGTCGACAGGGCGGCCTCTGGAAACACCATATATTTT. Amino acids: CASSVDRAASGNTIYF.

The chain links TRBV19 to TRBJ2-1, with 13 bases that match TRBD2. V shed 6 bases and J 8 bases; nucleotides not matched to a gene: 7. CDR3 size: 15 residues. In germline, CDR1 is LNHDA, CDR2 SQIVND (reference sequence). CDR3: CASSWTSGSSDEQFF. CDR3 nucleotides: TGTGCCAGTAGCTGGACTAGCGGGAGTAGCGATGAGCAGTTCTTC.

The rearrangement links TRBV5-1 to TRBJ1-5; D unresolved. Trimming left V 0 bases short and J 5 bases short, with 6 bases between. The CDR3 is 13 amino acids. CDR1 SGHRS and CDR2 YFSETQ come from the germline V gene. CDR3 sequence reads: CASSLAGDQPQHF. In nucleotides, the CDR3 is TGCGCCAGCAGCTTGGCCGGAGATCAGCCCCAGCATTTT.

A few counts support this clone. The chain joins TRBV7-9 to TRBJ2-7; TRBD1 might be the D (6 bases). V was clipped by 3 bases and J by 2 bases, with 11 bases between them. The CDR3 spans 14 residues. The V gene's germline CDR1 is SEHNR and CDR2 FQNEAQ (reference sequence). In nucleotides, the CDR3 is TGTGCCAGCAGCTTTGCCGGGACACCCTACGAGCAGTACTTC. Translation: CASSFAGTPYEQYF.

The rearrangement uses TRBV4-2 and TRBJ2-6, with D possibly TRBD2 on 5 matching bases. Germline CDR1 and CDR2: LGHNA and YNFKEQ. CDR3 length: 17 residues. Trimming shortened V by 1 base and J by 2 bases, and 12 bases separated the two germline ends. CDR3 nucleotides: TGTGCCAGCAGCCAAGGTCACTCTAGCACTGGGGCCAACGTCCTGACTTTC. Residues: CASSQGHSSTGANVLTF.

This clone has ten or more counts. The chain links TRBV7-9 to TRBJ2-7; the D gene is possibly TRBD2 (6 bases). Trimming left V 0 bases short and J 2 bases short, with 8 bases between. CDR3 length: 14 residues. Germline values: CDR1 SEHNR, CDR2 FQNEAQ (reference sequence). CDR3 bases: TGTGCCAGCAGCTTAGCGGGAGGCACCTACGAGCAGTACTTC. Translated, it gives CASSLAGGTYEQYF.

This clone appeared a few times. The chain links TRBV7-9 to TRBJ2-5; 8 bases agree with TRBD1. V trimming: 8 bases; J trimming: 4 bases; junction bases outside the gene matches: 12. Germline V gene data show CDR1 as SEHNR and CDR2 as FQNEAQ (reference sequence). CDR3 length: 15 residues. The CDR3 loop is CASGVTAGGRETQYF. The CDR3 DNA sequence: TGTGCCAGCGGAGTTACGGCAGGGGGCCGAGAGACCCAGTACTTC.

The V gene is TRBV6-6, the J gene TRBJ1-1; no clear D gene. Germline loops: CDR1 MNHNY, CDR2 SVGAGI (reference sequence). The V end lost 5 bases, the J end lost 1 base, and 14 bases lay between the germline ends. There are 15 residues in the CDR3. DNA of the CDR3: TGTGCCAGCAGTCGACTTGTTCGGGAGAACACTGAAGCTTTCTTT. It encodes CASSRLVRENTEAFF.

The chain joins TRBV6-1 to TRBJ2-5, with 14 positions matching TRBD2. Germline CDR1 reads MNHNS; CDR2 reads SASEGT. This CDR3 is 19 amino acids long. The V gene end was trimmed by 4 bases and the J gene end by 0 bases; junction bases not matched to a gene: 10. CDR3 sequence: CASSGGLAGGPRYQETQYF. The CDR3 bases are TGTGCCAGCAGTGGCGGACTAGCGGGAGGCCCTCGGTACCAAGAGACCCAGTACTTC.

In DNA, the CDR3 is TGTGCCCTAACCCCCCGGGGTCACAGCTCCTACAATGAGCAGTTCTTC. Amino acid sequence: CALTPRGHSSYNEQFF. J is TRBJ2-1 and V is TRBV2, with D tentatively TRBD2 (5 bases). This CDR3 has 16 residues. Per germline, CDR1 SNHLY and CDR2 FYNNEI. V was shortened by 11 bases and J by 0 bases, with 20 bases between the two germline ends.

This chain connects TRBV3-1 (or the pseudogene TRBV3-2) to TRBJ1-2; D not resolved. The CDR3 runs to 13 residues. The V end was cut by 0 bases, the J end by 13 bases, with 15 bases between. Germline CDR1 reads LGHDT; CDR2 reads YNNKEL (reference sequence). The CDR3 DNA is TGTGCCAGCAGCCAAGAAAATCTCGGTGGTCTCACCTTC. It encodes CASSQENLGGLTF.

This rearrangement joins TRBV28 to TRBJ2-1, with 11 nucleotides matching TRBD2. There are 15 residues in the CDR3. V was pared by 6 bases and J by 4 bases, with 5 bases of the junction left unmatched. From germline, CDR1 is MDHEN and CDR2 SYDVKM. In DNA, the CDR3 is TGTGCCAGCAGGAAAATAGCGGGAGGGTACAATGAGCAGTTCTTC. Its translation: CASRKIAGGYNEQFF.

This clone was detected only once. This chain joins TRBV11-1 and TRBJ2-2; 9 positions agree with TRBD1. V shed 2 bases and J 8 bases; nucleotides not matched to a gene: 6. The CDR3 sequence is 15 residues long. Per the germline V gene, CDR1 is SGHAT and CDR2 is FQDESV (reference sequence). CDR3: CASSLLQGARGELFF. The DNA of the CDR3 is TGTGCCAGCAGCTTATTACAGGGGGCGCGTGGGGAGCTGTTTTTT.

The V call is TRBV4-1, the J call TRBJ2-7; 10 bases align to TRBD1. Germline V gene data show CDR1 as MGHRA and CDR2 as YSYEKL. The J segment lost 3 bases and the V segment lost 1 base, leaving 6 bases of the junction unmatched. The CDR3 length is 16 residues. The CDR3 coding sequence is TGCGCCAGCAGCCAAGTGACCCGGACAGGGGGCTACGAGCAGTACTTC. It specifies CASSQVTRTGGYEQYF.

The J gene is TRBJ2-6, the V gene TRBV28; D call uncertain. The V and J ends lost 5 bases and 0 bases respectively, with 11 bases between them. The CDR3 sequence is 16 residues long. Germline V gives CDR1 MDHEN, CDR2 SYDVKM. The DNA for the CDR3 is TGTGCCAGCAGTCTCGACTTGCACTCTGGGGCCAACGTCCTGACTTTC. It yields the protein CASSLDLHSGANVLTF.

The table lists this clone with a count of one. This sequence joins TRBV6-5 and TRBJ2-5; 10 nucleotides line up with TRBD2. The CDR3 spans 15 residues. The V gene's germline CDR1 is MNHEY and CDR2 SVGAGI. V dropped 7 bases and J dropped 4; count of bases not matched to a gene: 9. Here the CDR3 reads CASTRLAGDRETQYF. CDR3 in DNA: TGTGCCAGCACTAGACTAGCGGGCGATAGAGAGACCCAGTACTTC.

A word on this clone: Other DNA sequences in the sample encode the same CDR3. The gene calls are TRBV6-5 and TRBJ2-7, with 7 bases that match TRBD1. V trimming: 6 bases; J trimming: 2 bases; junction bases outside the gene matches: 1. This CDR3 is 12 amino acids long. The germline gives CDR1 MNHEY, CDR2 SVGAGI. In DNA, the CDR3 is TGTGCCAGCAGCGGGACAGCCTACGAGCAGTACTTC. Protein product: CASSGTAYEQYF.

In its sample, this clone was seen a few times. The CDR3 loop is CASSLYSWAEGFNEQFF. The DNA of the CDR3 is TGTGCCAGCAGTTTATATAGTTGGGCGGAGGGATTCAATGAGCAGTTCTTC. The V gene is TRBV28, the J gene TRBJ2-1, with a tentative D call TRBD2 (6 bases). V lost 1 base and J 6 bases, leaving 19 bases between the germline ends. Germline V lookup: CDR1 MDHEN, CDR2 SYDVKM. CDR3 length: 17 residues. Full variable domain (missing parts from reference TRBV28 and TRBJ2-1): DVKVTQSSRYLVKRTGEKVFLECVQDMDHENMFWYRQDPGLGLRLIYFSYDVKMKEKGDIPEGYSVSREKKERFSLILESASTNQTSMYLCASSLYSWAEGFNEQFFGPGTRLTVL.

This chain uses TRBV3-1 (or the pseudogene TRBV3-2) with TRBJ1-2; TRBD1 matches 7 bases. There are 15 residues in the CDR3. Germline trimming cut 1 base from V and 0 bases from J; bases unmatched to any gene: 2. Germline CDR1 reads LGHDT; CDR2 reads YNNKEL (reference sequence). Written as DNA, the CDR3 is TGTGCCAGCAGCCAAGGAGGGACAGCTAACTATGGCTACACCTTC. Its translation is CASSQGGTANYGYTF.

The rearrangement joins TRBV2 to TRBJ2-7, with a weak D call TRBD1 (6 bases). The germline V gene encodes CDR1 SNHLY and CDR2 FYNNEI. V lost 6 bases and J 3 bases, leaving 15 bases between the germline ends. The CDR3 is 14 amino acids. In DNA form, the CDR3 reads TGTGCCAGCAGGGATTCCGGGACAAACTACGAGCAGTACTTC. Translating gives CASRDSGTNYEQYF.

V is TRBV18 and J is TRBJ2-5; D gene ambiguous. Germline-derived CDR1 and CDR2 are KGHSH and LQKENI. With 6 bases removed from V and 1 base from J, the gap between germline ends came to 9 bases. The CDR3 loop spans 13 amino acids. The chain's CDR3 is CASSIARQETQYF. CDR3 bases: TGTGCCAGCTCTATAGCCCGCCAAGAGACCCAGTACTTC.

This CDR3 reads CASRGDRNTEAFF. DNA for the CDR3: TGTGCCAGCAGAGGGGACAGGAACACTGAAGCTTTCTTT. The rearrangement joins TRBV2 to TRBJ1-1; TRBD1 matches at 7 bases. V was clipped by 6 bases and J by 1 base; unmatched bases: 2. CDR1 SNHLY and CDR2 FYNNEI come from the germline V gene. The CDR3 covers 13 residues.

This clone was observed many times. The chain uses TRBV5-6 and TRBJ1-2; no clear D. The ends were cut back, 4 bases at V and 8 bases at J, with 15 bases in the middle. CDR1 SGHDT and CDR2 YYEEEE come from the germline V gene. There are 13 residues in the CDR3. As DNA, the CDR3 is TGTGCCAGCAGCCTCAAGAGTTCGCGGGGCTACACCTTC. Its protein product is CASSLKSSRGYTF.

This chain links TRBV19 with TRBJ2-1, with D tentatively TRBD1 (6 bases). The CDR3 is 16 amino acids. Per germline, CDR1 LNHDA and CDR2 SQIVND (reference sequence). V lost 4 bases and J 0 bases, leaving 13 bases between the germline ends. The CDR3 region is CASSTQGTSSYNEQFF. CDR3 bases: TGTGCCAGTAGTACCCAGGGGACCAGCTCCTACAATGAGCAGTTCTTC.

V usage is TRBV12-3 or TRBV12-4 and J usage is TRBJ2-3; a weak D match, TRBD1 (6 bases). The CDR3 is 13 amino acids. Trimming shortened V by 4 bases and J by 3 bases, and 8 bases separated the two germline ends. CDR3 loop: CASSSGHTDTQYF. CDR3 DNA: TGTGCCAGCAGTTCGGGACATACAGATACGCAGTATTTT.